Below are 27 T cell receptor beta chains sequenced from a single sample in a study of shared clonotypes between healthy human individuals. The method was immunoSEQ multiplex PCR; TCRdb's version includes in-frame clones alone and lacks a portion of them. The sample lists millions of clones; more than 85% were seen once. It was CD45RO-negative cells, positively selected for CCR7, that made up naive CD8 cells, with terminally differentiated effector memory CD45RA+ cells excluded. The specimen sequenced was naive CD8+ T cells from PBMCs. These receptors all stem from a young man in good health. Some clones in this sample may be carry-over from other donors' samples.

This rearrangement joins TRBV28 to TRBJ2-7; D unresolved. V lost 5 bases to trimming and J lost 1 base, with 18 bases between them. Germline V lookup: CDR1 MDHEN, CDR2 SYDVKM. The CDR3 extends over 16 amino acids. The CDR3 spells CASSPMGLGVSYEQYF. As DNA, the CDR3 is TGTGCCAGCAGTCCCATGGGGTTAGGAGTATCCTACGAGCAGTACTTC.

This sequence joins TRBV5-1 and TRBJ2-7, with D tentatively TRBD2 (6 bases). The CDR3 spans 16 residues. CDR1 is SGHRS and CDR2 is YFSETQ in the germline V gene. The V end was cut by 4 bases, the J end by 0 bases, with 17 bases between. The CDR3 loop reads CASSAEALAYSYEQYF. CDR3 nucleotide sequence: TGCGCCAGCAGCGCCGAAGCTCTAGCGTACTCCTACGAGCAGTACTTC.

Note on this clone: This specimen includes other DNA sequences encoding the same CDR3. This sequence joins TRBV7-9 and TRBJ2-1, with a tentative D call TRBD1 (6 bases). V was clipped by 4 bases and J by 0 bases, with 10 bases between them. The CDR3 consists of 15 residues. Germline values: CDR1 SEHNR, CDR2 FQNEAQ (reference sequence). The CDR3 DNA follows: TGTGCCAGCAGCTCTACAGGGAGCTCCTACAATGAGCAGTTCTTC. It specifies CASSSTGSSYNEQFF.

The chain joins TRBV28 to TRBJ2-7; a possible D gene is TRBD2 (6 bases). Trimming cost V 4 bases and J 2 bases, with 9 bases left between them. The germline CDR1 and CDR2 sequences are MDHEN and SYDVKM. The CDR3 contains 13 residues. CDR3 residues: CASSSASAYEQYF. The CDR3 DNA sequence: TGTGCCAGCAGTTCGGCTAGCGCCTACGAGCAGTACTTC. Based on the CDR3 plus reference TRBV28 and TRBJ2-7, the full variable domain is DVKVTQSSRYLVKRTGEKVFLECVQDMDHENMFWYRQDPGLGLRLIYFSYDVKMKEKGDIPEGYSVSREKKERFSLILESASTNQTSMYLCASSSASAYEQYFGPGTRLTVT.

The chain has TRBV5-6 and TRBJ2-4; a possible D gene is TRBD2 (6 bases). This CDR3 spans 16 amino acids. CDR1 SGHDT and CDR2 YYEEEE come from the germline V gene. Trimming left V 1 base short and J 3 bases short, with 14 bases between. CDR3 residues: CASSLFLARGKNIQYF. For the CDR3, the DNA is TGTGCCAGCAGCTTGTTTCTAGCGCGGGGCAAAAACATTCAGTACTTC.

The chain combines TRBV7-7 with TRBJ2-2, with TRBD2 matching 9 bases. Germline V CDR1 and CDR2: SSHAT, FNYEAQ (reference sequence). V dropped 1 base and J dropped 3; count of bases not matched to a gene: 6. This CDR3 has 17 amino acids. The CDR3 region has the DNA TGTGCCAGCAGCTTAGAGGTAGCGGGAGCGTACACCGGGGAGCTGTTTTTT. As protein: CASSLEVAGAYTGELFF.

This rearrangement joins TRBV11-2 to TRBJ2-3; 10 nucleotides agree with TRBD1. This CDR3 has 18 amino acids. Looked up from germline, CDR1 is SGHAT and CDR2 is FQNNGV. Trimming cost V 5 bases and J 1 base; bases outside gene matches: 12. Here the CDR3 DNA reads TGTGCCAGCAGCCCAAGAGACAGGGGGCTTAGGGGCACAGATACGCAGTATTTT. It codes for CASSPRDRGLRGTDTQYF.

The genes are TRBV10-3 and TRBJ2-1, with 8 bases aligning to TRBD2. This CDR3 is 17 amino acids long. V trimming: 2 bases; J trimming: 0 bases; junction bases outside the gene matches: 6. Germline loops: CDR1 ENHRY, CDR2 SYGVKD. CDR3 sequence: CAISELSGGSSYNEQFF. CDR3 bases: TGTGCCATCAGTGAGCTGAGCGGGGGAAGCTCCTACAATGAGCAGTTCTTC.

The chain joins TRBV5-1 to TRBJ2-1; 7 bases map to TRBD1. The ends lost 4 bases at V and 1 base at J; junction bases unmatched: 5. The CDR3 is 15 residues long. Germline lookup yields CDR1 SGHRS and CDR2 YFSETQ. In nucleotides, the CDR3 is TGCGCCAGCAGCCCAGACAGGGCATCCTACAATGAGCAGTTCTTC. It yields the protein CASSPDRASYNEQFF.

The CDR3 DNA reads TGTGCCAGCAGCATGGGACTAGCGTCTTACGAGCAGTACTTC. It yields the protein CASSMGLASYEQYF. The chain has TRBV5-6 and TRBJ2-7, with 10 bases that match TRBD2. Germline trimming cut 4 bases from V and 4 bases from J; bases unmatched to any gene: 5. Germline V gene data show CDR1 as SGHDT and CDR2 as YYEEEE. This CDR3 comprises 14 residues.

The V and J genes are TRBV7-9 and TRBJ2-7; no reliable D call. Germline CDR1 and CDR2: SEHNR and FQNEAQ (reference sequence). Trimming cost V 1 base and J 6 bases, with 10 bases left between them. This CDR3 has 13 amino acids. The CDR3 sequence: CASSLDFRGEQYF. The DNA of the CDR3 is TGTGCCAGCAGCTTAGATTTCCGTGGCGAGCAGTACTTC.

As regards this clone: This sample also contains other DNA sequences that code for the same CDR3. The chain combines TRBV5-6 with TRBJ1-5; no reliable D call. The CDR3 has 15 residues. V was trimmed by 0 bases and J by 1 base, leaving 8 bases between them. Germline loops: CDR1 SGHDT, CDR2 YYEEEE. CDR3 nucleotide sequence: TGTGCCAGCAGCTTGGGTGGTGGGAGCAATCAGCCCCAGCATTTT. It codes for CASSLGGGSNQPQHF.

This chain joins TRBV27 and TRBJ2-1; D is possibly TRBD2 (6 bases). The V gene lost 4 bases and the J gene lost 4 bases, with 14 bases spanning the gap. This CDR3 is 15 amino acids long. The V gene's germline CDR1 is MNHEY and CDR2 SMNVEV (reference sequence). The CDR3: CASSYDGSGYNEQFF. The CDR3 coding sequence is TGTGCCAGCAGTTACGACGGGAGTGGTTACAATGAGCAGTTCTTC.

In nucleotides, the CDR3 is TGTGCCAGTAGTATAGTCCGGCTAGCGGGAGCCTCCGGGGATGAGCAGTTCTTC. Translated, it gives CASSIVRLAGASGDEQFF. The chain links TRBV19 to TRBJ2-1; TRBD2 matches 10 bases. V shed 1 base, J shed 8 bases, and the junction held 14 bases outside the gene matches. The CDR3 contains 18 residues. CDR1 and CDR2 (germline): LNHDA, SQIVND (reference sequence). Filled out from reference TRBV19 and TRBJ2-1, the complete variable domain reads DGGITQSPKYLFRKEGQNVTLSCEQNLNHDAMYWYRQDPGQGLRLIYYSQIVNDFQKGDIAEGYSVSREKKESFPLTVTSAQKNPTAFYLCASSIVRLAGASGDEQFFGPGTRLTVL.

The CDR3 nucleotides read TGTGCCAGCTCACCACCGAGGACCACAGATACGCAGTATTTT. It is translated as CASSPPRTTDTQYF. The genes are TRBV18 and TRBJ2-3, with D unresolved. Looked up from germline, CDR1 is KGHSH and CDR2 is LQKENI. This CDR3 has 14 amino acids. The V end was cut by 0 bases, the J end by 2 bases, with 6 bases between.

The chain couples TRBV19 to TRBJ2-1, with 8 positions matching TRBD2. The CDR3 spans 16 residues. Germline V CDR1 and CDR2: LNHDA, SQIVND (reference sequence). V was pared by 4 bases and J by 10 bases, with 15 bases of the junction left unmatched. This CDR3 reads CASSTSGLAGPTEQFF. DNA of the CDR3: TGTGCCAGTAGTACTAGTGGGCTAGCGGGCCCCACCGAGCAGTTCTTC.

The rearrangement links TRBV9 to TRBJ2-2; the D gene is possibly TRBD1 (8 bases). CDR1 and CDR2 from the germline V gene are SGDLS and YYNGEE. CDR3 size: 15 residues. V lost 4 bases and J 3 bases, leaving 13 bases between the germline ends. The CDR3 DNA follows: TGTGCCAGCAGCCAAACAGGGGGGGACACCGGGGAGCTGTTTTTT. As protein: CASSQTGGDTGELFF.

The chain combines TRBV7-9 with TRBJ2-1; the D is unclear. The CDR3 consists of 16 residues. The ends were cut back, 5 bases at V and 7 bases at J, with 21 bases in the middle. Germline CDR1 reads SEHNR; CDR2 reads FQNEAQ (reference sequence). The DNA for the CDR3 is TGTGCCAGCAGCGCCGAGCTAGGGTTAAATGGGAATGAGCAGTTCTTC. Protein sequence: CASSAELGLNGNEQFF.

The chain carries TRBV10-1 and TRBJ2-5; possibly TRBD1 for D (7 bases). CDR1 and CDR2 from the germline V gene are WNHNN and SYGVQD (reference sequence). The CDR3 runs to 15 residues. V lost 4 bases to trimming and J lost 2 bases, with 14 bases between them. The CDR3 coding sequence is TGCGCCAGCAGTGTTTCCAGGGGGACTCAAGAGACCCAGTACTTC. It yields the protein CASSVSRGTQETQYF.

The V gene is TRBV10-2, the J gene TRBJ2-1; TRBD1 matches at 7 bases. This CDR3 has 14 residues. Germline lookup yields CDR1 WSHSY and CDR2 SAAADI. With V trimmed by 11 bases and J by 0 bases, 7 bases remained unmatched. The CDR3 sequence is CAAGTVHSYNEQFF. The CDR3, as DNA: TGCGCCGCAGGGACAGTACACTCCTACAATGAGCAGTTCTTC.

The J gene is TRBJ2-3, the V gene TRBV28, with D uncertain. This CDR3 region has 15 residues. Between the trimmed V and J ends, which lost 5 bases and 1 base, there was a span of 13 bases. Germline V gene sequence: CDR1 MDHEN, CDR2 SYDVKM. The CDR3 region has the DNA TGTGCCAGCAGTGCGGCGGCCCAGGGCACAGATACGCAGTATTTT. It is translated as CASSAAAQGTDTQYF.

In regard to this clone: Other nucleotide sequences in the sample specify the same CDR3. The V and J genes are TRBV29-1 and TRBJ2-7, with TRBD2 matching over 8 bases. The CDR3 consists of 13 residues. With 4 bases clipped from V and 0 bases from J, the junction kept 2 bases outside the gene matches. Germline CDR1 SQVTM, CDR2 ANQGSEA. CDR3 DNA: TGCAGCGTTGTCAGCGGGAGCTCCTACGAGCAGTACTTC. Translated: CSVVSGSSYEQYF.

The chain couples TRBV28 to TRBJ2-5, with D perhaps TRBD1 or TRBD2 (5 bases each). In germline, CDR1 is MDHEN, CDR2 SYDVKM. The CDR3 loop spans 14 amino acids. V lost 5 bases to trimming and J lost 0 bases, with 10 bases between them. This CDR3 is CASSPGRNQETQYF. The CDR3 region has the DNA TGTGCCAGCAGTCCGGGACGGAACCAAGAGACCCAGTACTTC.

This clone was picked up one time. This chain links TRBV10-3 with TRBJ2-1, with 16 bases identical to TRBD2. Looked up from germline, CDR1 is ENHRY and CDR2 is SYGVKD. The CDR3 totals 20 residues. V lost 4 bases to trimming and J lost 5 bases; unmatched junction nucleotides: 14. The CDR3 bases are TGTGCCATCAGTGGACCCGGGACTAGCGGGAGGGACTCCGGACACAATGAGCAGTTCTTC. Translation: CAISGPGTSGRDSGHNEQFF.

The J gene is TRBJ1-1, the V gene TRBV6-1; weak D call: TRBD1 (5 bases). V lost 6 bases, J lost 11 bases, and 25 bases lay in between. The CDR3 runs to 15 residues. The V gene's germline CDR1 is MNHNS and CDR2 SASEGT. The CDR3 sequence is CASRGMLGQNWGAFF. CDR3 DNA sequence: TGTGCCAGCAGGGGTATGTTAGGACAAAACTGGGGGGCTTTCTTT.

The rearrangement links TRBV19 to TRBJ2-3; 10 nucleotides line up with TRBD1. Trimming took 10 bases from V and 1 from J; bases not matched to a gene: 17. In germline, CDR1 is LNHDA, CDR2 SQIVND (reference sequence). The CDR3 consists of 18 residues. CDR3 sequence (DNA): TGTGCCATCGCGACGGACAGGGGGAACCAACGATGCACAGATACGCAGTATTTT. It yields the protein CAIATDRGNQRCTDTQYF.

The gene calls are TRBV27 and TRBJ2-3; 9 bases are shared with TRBD1. Losses at the gene ends were 6 bases for V and 2 bases for J; bases not matched to a gene: 9. The CDR3 has 16 amino acids. Germline CDR1 reads MNHEY; CDR2 reads SMNVEV (reference sequence). CDR3 in amino acids: CASRSYRDRDTDTQYF. In nucleotides, the CDR3 is TGTGCCAGCAGATCCTACCGGGACAGGGACACAGATACGCAGTATTTT.